Presented here are 23 T cell receptor beta chains from one specimen sequenced in a study of human T cells and chemical hapten exposure. TCRdb itself ran the RACE reads through MiXCR, one entry per CDR3 protein. The sample lists approximately 80,000 distinct CDR3 sequences; roughly 10% were seen once. Time point reported: patch test 1, 2 weeks after DPC sensitization. Noted treatment: therapeutic diphenylcyclopropenone sensitization with weekly scalp DPC. This material consisted of whole blood, taken in connection with sensitization to the hapten diphenylcyclopropenone (DPC). The receptors come from a woman in her 50s with alopecia areata. Some clones in this sample may be carry-over from other donors' samples.

This chain joins TRBV5-6 and TRBJ2-1; the D call may be TRBD1 or TRBD2 (5 bases each). With 1 base removed from V and 6 bases from J, the gap between germline ends came to 11 bases. The CDR3 runs 14 residues. Per the germline V gene, CDR1 is SGHDT and CDR2 is YYEEEE. CDR3 sequence (DNA): TGTGCCAGCAGCTTGTGGGACCGGATCAATGAGCAGTTCTTC. Translation gives CASSLWDRINEQFF.

This clonotype was counted only a few times. This chain joins TRBV6-2 or TRBV6-3 and TRBJ2-1; a possible D gene is TRBD2 (5 bases). The germline CDR1 and CDR2 sequences are MNHEY and SVGEGT. The CDR3 contains 15 residues. V dropped 11 bases and J dropped 7 bases, with 24 bases sitting between them. The CDR3: CACRGWGVARNEQFF. The CDR3 region has the DNA TGTGCCTGCCGCGGTTGGGGAGTTGCGCGGAATGAGCAGTTCTTC.

This clonotype was counted a few times. The chain recombines TRBV27 with TRBJ2-7, with 8 bases lining up with TRBD1. CDR3 length: 14 residues. Germline V gene lookup returns CDR1 MNHEY and CDR2 SMNVEV (reference sequence). V lost 3 bases to trimming and J lost 5 bases; unmatched junction nucleotides: 6. This CDR3 is CASSFGRGLNEQYF. CDR3 coding DNA: TGTGCCAGCAGTTTTGGCAGGGGGCTAAACGAGCAGTACTTC.

This clonotype was counted a few times. The chain has TRBV24-1 and TRBJ2-1, with 11 bases fitting TRBD2. The germline V gene encodes CDR1 KGHDR and CDR2 SFDVKD. The CDR3 loop spans 17 amino acids. With V trimmed by 0 bases and J by 0 bases, 0 bases remained unmatched. The CDR3 reads CATSDLTSGSSYNEQFF. CDR3 sequence (DNA): TGTGCCACCAGTGATTTGACTAGCGGGAGCTCCTACAATGAGCAGTTCTTC.

The rearrangement uses TRBV18 and TRBJ2-1, with TRBD1 matching 10 bases. The germline gives CDR1 KGHSH, CDR2 LQKENI. The V and J ends lost 6 bases and 2 bases, in that order; junction bases with no gene match: 4. The CDR3 runs to 15 residues. The CDR3 nucleotides read TGTGCCAGCTCCTGGACAGGGGGGACCTACAATGAGCAGTTCTTC. As protein: CASSWTGGTYNEQFF.

This clonotype was counted many times. This chain links TRBV11-2 with TRBJ1-1; tentative D call: TRBD1 (5 bases). Between the trimmed V and J ends, which lost 4 bases and 4 bases, there was a span of 13 bases. The CDR3 has 14 amino acids. Germline CDR1 reads SGHAT; CDR2 reads FQNNGV. The CDR3 nucleotides read TGTGCCAGCAGCTGGGCTCAGGGTGGCACTGAAGCTTTCTTT. Protein sequence: CASSWAQGGTEAFF.

In its sample, this clonotype was seen many times. The CDR3: CASSPSGRTQETQYF. The CDR3 DNA follows: TGTGCCAGCAGTCCTAGCGGCAGGACTCAAGAGACCCAGTACTTC. This sequence joins TRBV12-3 or TRBV12-4 and TRBJ2-5; 7 positions match TRBD2. The CDR3 loop spans 15 amino acids. Trimming took 5 bases from V and 2 from J; bases not matched to a gene: 8.

This chain links TRBV11-2 with TRBJ1-2, with 9 bases matching TRBD1. Germline V CDR1 and CDR2: SGHAT, FQNNGV. The V and J ends lost 8 bases and 7 bases, in that order; junction bases with no gene match: 17. The CDR3 sequence is 16 residues long. CDR3 nucleotide sequence: TGTGCCAGCGGCAACCGACAGGGGGTGAGATACGGTGGCTACACCTTC. As protein: CASGNRQGVRYGGYTF.

This clonotype came up a few times. The rearrangement uses TRBV29-1 and TRBJ2-1, with D uncertain. The CDR3 is 12 amino acids. V was shortened by 2 bases and J by 4 bases, with 6 bases between the two germline ends. The V gene's germline CDR1 is SQVTM and CDR2 ANQGSEA. Here the CDR3 DNA reads TGCAGCGTTGAACTTCAATACAATGAGCAGTTCTTC. Translating it yields CSVELQYNEQFF.

The J gene is TRBJ1-1, the V gene TRBV28; unclear D gene. Germline CDR1 reads MDHEN; CDR2 reads SYDVKM. The CDR3 loop spans 13 amino acids. Trimming pared 6 bases from V and 3 bases from J, leaving 11 bases between. CDR3 loop: CASRTELDTEAFF. The CDR3 DNA is TGTGCCAGCAGAACAGAATTGGACACTGAAGCTTTCTTT.

In its sample, this clonotype was seen a few times. V and J are TRBV18 and TRBJ2-5; 7 bases are shared with TRBD2. Trimming at V came to 2 bases and at J to 5 bases, leaving 11 bases not matched to a gene. Per germline, CDR1 KGHSH and CDR2 LQKENI. This CDR3 has 16 residues. CDR3 loop: CASSPVFGAGMETQYF. The CDR3 DNA follows: TGTGCCAGCTCACCAGTGTTTGGAGCGGGAATGGAGACCCAGTACTTC.

This clonotype was counted a few times. The chain has TRBV7-9 and TRBJ1-5; the D is unclear. Per germline, CDR1 SEHNR and CDR2 FQNEAQ (reference sequence). CDR3 length: 17 residues. Trimming shortened V by 2 bases and J by 3 bases, and 17 bases separated the two germline ends. CDR3 sequence (DNA): TGTGCCAGCAGCTTAAGTAAGGCCTCGACAATCAATCAGCCCCAGCATTTT. Protein sequence: CASSLSKASTINQPQHF.

This clonotype was observed a single time. The chain carries TRBV28 and TRBJ2-3; no clear D. The CDR3 is 15 residues long. The V end was cut by 3 bases, the J end by 4 bases, with 14 bases between. The germline V gene has CDR1 MDHEN and CDR2 SYDVKM. The CDR3 loop is CASSFSAEPSDTQYF. In nucleotides, the CDR3 is TGTGCCAGCAGTTTTAGTGCGGAGCCGTCAGATACGCAGTATTTT.

This clonotype came up many times. The gene calls are TRBV7-8 and TRBJ2-3; D ambiguous. CDR3 length: 11 amino acids. Germline CDR1 is SGHVS and CDR2 is FQNEAQ. V lost 3 bases and J 6 bases, leaving 4 bases between the germline ends. The chain's CDR3 is CASSFGDTQYF. CDR3 DNA: TGTGCCAGCAGCTTCGGGGATACGCAGTATTTT.

This clonotype was detected a few times. The chain couples TRBV3-1 to TRBJ2-2; D is unclear. Germline V CDR1 and CDR2: LGHDT, YNNKEL (reference sequence). V gave up 2 bases and J gave up 0 bases, with 22 bases separating them. The CDR3 is 20 residues long. CDR3 residues: CASSQRAIQGRKANTGELFF. CDR3 in DNA: TGTGCCAGCAGCCAACGAGCTATACAAGGGCGGAAAGCGAACACCGGGGAGCTGTTTTTT.

This clonotype was counted many times. J is TRBJ2-2 and V is TRBV20-1, with D possibly TRBD1 on 5 matching bases. Germline V gene sequence: CDR1 DFQATT, CDR2 SNEGSKA (reference sequence). The CDR3 totals 13 residues. V was trimmed by 1 base and J by 3 bases, leaving 6 bases between them. The CDR3 protein is CSARVGHTGELFF. CDR3 coding DNA: TGCAGTGCTAGAGTGGGGCACACCGGGGAGCTGTTTTTT.

This chain connects TRBV18 to TRBJ2-3; D not certain. V lost 0 bases, J lost 9 bases, and 13 bases lay in between. The CDR3 runs to 14 residues. CDR1 is KGHSH and CDR2 is LQKENI in the germline V gene. The CDR3 here is CASSPPALQQTQYF. The DNA for the CDR3 is TGTGCCAGCTCACCACCGGCCCTCCAGCAAACGCAGTATTTT. Looking up the rest from reference TRBV18 and TRBJ2-3 gives the full variable domain: NAGVMQNPRHLVRRRGQEARLRCSPMKGHSHVYWYRQLPEEGLKFMVYLQKENIIDESGMPKERFSAEFPKEGPSILRIQQVVRGDSAAYFCASSPPALQQTQYFGPGTRLTVL.

The chain links TRBV9 to TRBJ2-7; 12 bases are shared with TRBD2. Germline V gene lookup returns CDR1 SGDLS and CDR2 YYNGEE. The CDR3 totals 15 residues. The V and J ends lost 4 bases and 3 bases, in that order; junction bases with no gene match: 5. CDR3 nucleotides: TGTGCCAGCAGCACCACTAGCGGGGGGCGCTACGAGCAGTACTTC. This encodes CASSTTSGGRYEQYF.

The rearrangement links TRBV28 to TRBJ2-7; unclear D gene. V lost 6 bases, J lost 3 bases, and 9 bases lay in between. CDR3 length equals 12 residues. Germline V gene sequence: CDR1 MDHEN, CDR2 SYDVKM. DNA of the CDR3: TGTGCCAGCAGCAAGGGCTTCTACGAGCAGTACTTC. It is translated as CASSKGFYEQYF.

The table lists this clonotype with a few counts. This sequence joins TRBV12-3 or TRBV12-4 and TRBJ2-5; TRBD2 agrees at 13 bases. V shed 4 bases and J 1 base; nucleotides not matched to a gene: 3. The CDR3 runs 16 residues. The CDR3 region is CASSSGLAGVQETQYF. The CDR3 bases are TGTGCCAGCAGTTCCGGACTAGCGGGAGTCCAAGAGACCCAGTACTTC.

This clonotype was seen ten or more times. The chain employs TRBV5-1 and TRBJ2-5; TRBD1 matches 8 bases. Looked up from germline, CDR1 is SGHRS and CDR2 is YFSETQ. J gave up 5 bases and V 3 bases, and 9 bases lay outside the gene matches. The CDR3 runs 15 residues. The CDR3 DNA reads TGCGCCAGCAGCTCGGACAGGGAGGTTTCGGAGACCCAGTACTTC. It codes for CASSSDREVSETQYF.

The V and J genes are TRBV7-9 and TRBJ1-5, with TRBD1 as a possible D gene (5 bases). The V gene's germline CDR1 is SEHNR and CDR2 FQNEAQ (reference sequence). The V gene lost 0 bases and the J gene lost 9 bases, with 15 bases spanning the gap. The CDR3 length is 15 residues. CDR3 protein: CASSLAGTPERPQHF. The DNA for the CDR3 is TGTGCCAGCAGCTTAGCGGGGACCCCCGAAAGGCCCCAGCATTTT.

This clonotype has just a few counts. The chain uses TRBV6-5 and TRBJ2-7, with a weak D call TRBD1 (6 bases). V lost 0 bases, J lost 2 bases, and 17 bases lay in between. Germline loops: CDR1 MNHEY, CDR2 SVGAGI. The CDR3 has 17 amino acids. DNA for the CDR3: TGTGCCAGCAGTTACTCCGCGCCAGGGGTCCCAACCTACGAGCAGTACTTC. This sequence encodes CASSYSAPGVPTYEQYF.